This T cell receptor beta chain was recorded in a study of blood T cells in healthy people across ages. Regarding the study as a whole: Per million T cells, TCR beta diversity dropped about linearly as age rose. Donor CMV infection status was unknown, possibly confounding age-related changes in expanded clonotypes. Long-lived donors carried more naive CD4+ cells and greater diversity than aged donors.

This CDR3 is 18 amino acids long. V was clipped by 0 bases and J by 0 bases; unmatched bases: 10. Only a few counts were recorded for this clonotype. The antigen is not known. PCR was performed a second time for roughly 6 to 12 cycles using a sample-barcoded 5' primer and a J-beta primer mix. All cDNA molecules were each tagged by a template-switch adaptor with 12 random nucleotides. TCRdb re-called the 5' RACE reads through MiXCR, storing one row per CDR3 protein. The sample holds roughly 800,000 distinct CDR3 sequences; 58% are singletons and the top ten take over 20%. The receptor comes from a man younger than 40 in good health. Sample: blood. The chain recombines TRBV12-3 or TRBV12-4 with TRBJ2-7, with 8 bases lining up with TRBD2. In DNA form, the CDR3 reads TGTGCCAGCAGTTTAGCCGGGGGGGGTCTGTACAGCTCCTACGAGCAGTACTTC. It translates to CASSLAGGGLYSSYEQYF.